The entry that follows covers one T cell receptor (beta chain) sequence. Antigen unknown. These data come from a study of T cell repertoires in aging, cancer and after chemotherapy. General study results and limits: Untreated cancer patients had significantly lower blood TCR diversity than age-matched healthy donors. Median generation probability rose over the chemotherapy interval in each cancer cohort, suggesting rebound thymic output.

Peripheral blood genomic DNA, not sorted cells or RNA, was the template. After removal of 6 bases from V and 8 bases from J, the junction contained 6 bases not matched to a gene. The CDR3 length is 14 residues. A mixed TRB-A/B primer pool amplified rearranged TRB by multiplex touch-down PCR. MiXCR was run by TCRdb on the multiplex PCR reads, yielding one entry per CDR3 protein. The top ten hold around 10% of the sample, which has thousands of distinct CDR3 sequences, 25% to 40% seen once. The receptor was derived from a human donor in good health. The source material was blood. The J gene is TRBJ1-6, the V gene TRBV12-3 or TRBV12-4; 8 positions match TRBD1. The CDR3 nucleotides read TGTGCCAGCAGCCTCGGACAGGGTGATTCACCCCTCCACTTT. This codes for CASSLGQGDSPLHF.